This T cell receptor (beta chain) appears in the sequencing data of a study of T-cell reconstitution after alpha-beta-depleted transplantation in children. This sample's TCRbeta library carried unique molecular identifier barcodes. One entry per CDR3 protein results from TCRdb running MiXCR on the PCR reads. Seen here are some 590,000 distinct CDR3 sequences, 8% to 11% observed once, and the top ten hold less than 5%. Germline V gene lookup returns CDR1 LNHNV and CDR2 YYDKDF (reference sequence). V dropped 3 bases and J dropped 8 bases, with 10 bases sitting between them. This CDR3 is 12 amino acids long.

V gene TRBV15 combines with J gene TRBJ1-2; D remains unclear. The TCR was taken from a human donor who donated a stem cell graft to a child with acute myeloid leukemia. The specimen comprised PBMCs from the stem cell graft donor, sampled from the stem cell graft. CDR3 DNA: TGTGCCACCAGCAGGCCACTTCAGGGCTACACCTTC. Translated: CATSRPLQGYTF. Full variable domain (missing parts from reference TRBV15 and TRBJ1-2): DAMVIQNPRYQVTQFGKPVTLSCSQTLNHNVMYWYQQKSSQAPKLLFHYYDKDFNNEADTPDNFQSRRPNTSFCFLDIRSPGLGDTAMYLCATSRPLQGYTFGSGTRLTVV.